This T cell receptor (beta chain) was obtained from a study of chemoradiotherapy in HPV16-positive cancers. Study-level points and caveats: During treatment, candidate HPV-specific clones and E7-related motifs expanded in tumor.

For this clone: Its antigen is as yet unknown.

Produced via immunoSEQ multiplex PCR; TCRdb's table is partial and in-frame only. The table includes approximately 12,000 clones, around 62% detected once. The sequence was obtained from a human donor with HPV-associated anogenital cancer. The sample was collected from a patient who underwent chemoradiotherapy.

The CDR3 DNA reads TGTGCCAGCAGCCAAGATTATACAGGGAACATGAATTCACCCCTCCACTTT. It translates to CASSQDYTGNMNSPLHF. The V gene is TRBV4-2, the J gene TRBJ1-6; perhaps TRBD1 as D (6 bases). Germline CDR1 reads LGHNA; CDR2 reads YNFKEQ. V lost 0 bases, J lost 7 bases, and 16 bases lay in between. The CDR3 covers 17 residues.